These T cell receptor beta chains were read from a single sample in a study of blood T cell repertoires in COVID-19. TCRdb keeps only in-frame clones here, not all; method: immunoSEQ multiplex PCR. The data contain about 360,000 clones, about 88% of them singletons. The sequenced sample consisted of peripheral blood. The receptors stem from a woman in her fifties or sixties with COVID-19, enrolled during active disease. The CDR3 runs from the conserved cysteine through the conserved F or W. A D gene is named only where the DNA matches it firmly. Clone size appears in some rows only: once, few, many, or a class for an expanded clone.

15	TRBV7-3	TRBJ2-2	once	.	CASSLERVGTGELFF	TGTGCCAGCAGCTTAGAGCGGGTCGGGACCGGGGAGCTGTTTTTT
13	TRBV9	TRBJ1-4	.	.	CASSRGTDEKLFF	TGTGCCAGCAGCCGTGGGACTGATGAAAAACTGTTTTTT
13	TRBV19	TRBJ2-7	.	TRBD2	CASTGTSGGKQYF	TGTGCCAGTACCGGGACTAGCGGGGGGAAGCAGTACTTC
11	TRBV10-2	TRBJ2-7	.	.	CASNDGGEQYF	TGCGCCAGCAATGACGGGGGCGAGCAGTACTTC
13	TRBV12-3/TRBV12-4	TRBJ1-3	.	.	CASSFSLGNTIYF	TGTGCCAGCAGTTTTAGTCTAGGAAACACCATATATTTT
11	TRBV19	TRBJ1-1	.	.	CASSQGRVHPF	TGTGCCAGTAGTCAAGGGAGGGTCCATCCCTTT
12	TRBV6-5	TRBJ2-2	few	.	CASSQDTGELFF	TGTGCCAGCAGTCAGGACACCGGGGAGCTGTTTTTT
15	TRBV6-2/TRBV6-3	TRBJ1-1	.	TRBD1	CASSTRQGTGTEAFF	TGTGCCAGCAGTACTCGACAGGGAACGGGCACTGAAGCTTTCTTT
15	TRBV7-2	TRBJ2-5	.	TRBD2	CASSFRLATGETQYF	TGTGCCAGCAGCTTCCGACTAGCGACCGGAGAGACCCAGTACTTC
16	TRBV10-3	TRBJ1-5	.	TRBD1	CAISDQGQGAGQPQHF	TGTGCCATCAGTGACCAAGGACAGGGGGCTGGTCAGCCCCAGCATTTT
13	TRBV2	TRBJ2-5	.	.	CASRRQLQETQYF	TGTGCCAGCAGAAGACAGCTCCAAGAGACCCAGTACTTC
15	TRBV5-1	TRBJ2-4	.	.	CASNIRGKAKNIQYF	TGCGCCAGCAACATCAGGGGTAAGGCCAAAAACATTCAGTACTTC
15	TRBV6-1	TRBJ2-7	.	.	CASSEFLDSSYEQYF	TGTGCCAGCAGTGAATTCCTGGACAGCTCCTACGAGCAGTACTTC
15	TRBV27	TRBJ1-1	.	.	CASSWIPDKNTEAFF	TGTGCCAGCAGTTGGATCCCGGACAAGAACACTGAAGCTTTCTTT
16	TRBV4-2	TRBJ1-4	once	.	CASSQGGGIVGEKLFF	TGTGCCAGCAGCCAAGGGGGAGGGATAGTAGGTGAAAAACTGTTTTTT
15	TRBV2	TRBJ2-5	.	.	CASSDHRSSWETQYF	TGTGCCAGCAGTGATCATAGGTCTAGCTGGGAGACCCAGTACTTC
12	TRBV19	TRBJ1-6	.	.	CASRTSGSPLHF	TGTGCCAGTAGAACCTCCGGTTCACCCCTCCACTTT
14	TRBV18	TRBJ1-1	.	.	CASSPPDSNTEAFF	TGTGCCAGCTCACCACCCGACAGTAACACTGAAGCTTTCTTT
15	TRBV4-1	TRBJ2-1	.	TRBD2	CASSQELAGYNEQFF	TGCGCCAGCAGCCAAGAACTAGCGGGTTACAATGAGCAGTTCTTC
16	TRBV5-4	TRBJ2-3	.	TRBD2	CASTSPAAGGGNTQYF	TGTGCCAGCACCTCCCCGGCAGCGGGGGGAGGGAATACGCAGTATTTT
18	TRBV7-6	TRBJ1-1	.	TRBD1	CASSSVQGAAQAGTEAFF	TGTGCCAGCAGCTCAGTACAGGGGGCGGCGCAGGCGGGCACTGAAGCTTTCTTT
13	TRBV10-3	TRBJ1-2	.	.	CASRGGEDFGYTF	TGTGCCAGCCGTGGGGGGGAGGATTTTGGCTACACCTTC
16	TRBV6-1	TRBJ1-5	once	TRBD1	CASSGGTGSIYQPQHF	TGTGCCAGCAGTGGGGGGACAGGGAGTATCTATCAGCCCCAGCATTTT
19	TRBV5-1	TRBJ2-5	.	TRBD1	CASSLAGGSWELYQETQYF	TGCGCCAGCAGCTTGGCAGGGGGTTCCTGGGAACTGTACCAAGAGACCCAGTACTTC
16	TRBV4-1	TRBJ2-7	few	TRBD1	CASSQPRTGGYYEQYF	TGCGCCAGCAGCCAGCCCAGGACAGGGGGTTACTACGAGCAGTACTTC